The clone carrying this TCR beta chain was detected only a few times. TCRdb called the 5' RACE reads again in MiXCR, with one record for every CDR3 protein. The sample holds some 210,000 distinct CDR3 sequences, approximately 20% seen once. The sample is drawn from a study of T-cell memory formation after mild COVID-19. This CDR3 comprises 11 residues. Trimming took 8 bases from V and 6 from J, leaving 10 bases between them. Specimen: PBMCs or a T cell subset sorted from them (not recorded which). This sequence joins TRBV12-3 or TRBV12-4 and TRBJ1-1; D unresolved. The sequence was obtained from an adult woman who had mild COVID-19 (a few samples of this study predate the infection). Cell type and time point are not known. CDR3 DNA: TGTGCCAGCGAAAAGAGGGCTGAAGCTTTCTTT. The encoded protein is CASEKRAEAFF.